These 15 T cell receptor beta chains share one sample of origin, sequenced in a study of identical twins (dated by TCRdb to 2016 to 2017). To prepare the library, 5' RACE was applied. The instrument was an Illumina HiSeq 2000. TCRdb reran the public reads through fastp at Q25 and MiXCR, keeping productive beta chains. Every distinct CDR3 protein forms one entry, paired with its most common genes and DNA. The sample profile shows about 720,000 distinct CDR3 sequences; approximately 9% of them were found once. Approximately 0.94% of the sample rests with the top ten. These data were also reused for a study on yellow fever vaccine responses in identical twins.

The source material was PBMCs. These receptors all come from a woman in her late teens or twenties in good health.

This clonotype has just a few counts. V gene TRBV24-1 combines with J gene TRBJ2-5, with D possibly matching TRBD2 (5 bases). The CDR3 loop spans 18 amino acids. Germline V gives CDR1 KGHDR, CDR2 SFDVKD. Trimming pared 2 bases from V and 4 bases from J, leaving 22 bases between. DNA of the CDR3: TGTGCCACCAGTGATTCCGACCGCGGTGGGATGAGGGCAGAGACCCAGTACTTC. This gives the protein CATSDSDRGGMRAETQYF.

This chain's CDR3 is CASSQAIQVSSIAKNIQYF. DNA for the CDR3: TGCGCCAGCAGCCAAGCCATACAAGTGAGCTCGATAGCCAAAAACATTCAGTACTTC. The gene calls are TRBV4-3 and TRBJ2-4; D is unresolved. There are 19 residues in the CDR3. Germline CDR1 LGHNA, CDR2 YSLEER. The V gene lost 1 base and the J gene lost 0 bases, with 19 bases spanning the gap.

The gene calls are TRBV6-5 and TRBJ2-7; 7 bases line up with TRBD2. The J segment lost 1 base and the V segment lost 0 bases, leaving 6 bases of the junction unmatched. Germline assignment: CDR1 MNHEY and CDR2 SVGAGI. This CDR3 has 16 residues. CDR3: CASSYSIAGFSYEQYF. CDR3 nucleotides: TGTGCCAGCAGTTACTCCATAGCGGGCTTTTCCTACGAGCAGTACTTC.

This chain connects TRBV7-2 to TRBJ2-5; weak D call: TRBD2 (5 bases). V lost 2 bases to trimming and J lost 0 bases, with 10 bases between them. Germline CDR1 is SGHTA and CDR2 is FQGNSA. This CDR3 spans 15 amino acids. CDR3 in amino acids: CASSLSGWNQETQYF. The CDR3 nucleotides read TGTGCCAGCAGCTTAAGCGGCTGGAACCAAGAGACCCAGTACTTC.

The rearrangement links TRBV10-3 to TRBJ2-3, with TRBD2 matching 9 bases. Germline values: CDR1 ENHRY, CDR2 SYGVKD. The trim removed 3 bases at V and 5 bases at J, leaving 9 bases unmatched. The CDR3 has 16 residues. CDR3 sequence: CAISDGAGGTIDTQYF. The CDR3, as DNA: TGTGCCATCAGTGACGGGGCGGGGGGGACCATAGATACGCAGTATTTT.

The chain joins TRBV18 to TRBJ2-5, with 7 nucleotides matching TRBD1. From germline, CDR1 is KGHSH and CDR2 LQKENI. V lost 3 bases, J lost 2 bases, and 6 bases stayed unmatched. The CDR3 has 15 amino acids. The CDR3 sequence is CASSPSSDRQETQYF. For the CDR3, the DNA is TGTGCCAGCTCACCCTCGTCGGACAGGCAAGAGACCCAGTACTTC. Together with reference TRBV18 and TRBJ2-5, the CDR3 gives the full variable domain: NAGVMQNPRHLVRRRGQEARLRCSPMKGHSHVYWYRQLPEEGLKFMVYLQKENIIDESGMPKERFSAEFPKEGPSILRIQQVVRGDSAAYFCASSPSSDRQETQYFGPGTRLLVL.

The rearrangement uses TRBV2 and TRBJ2-4; the D gene is possibly TRBD1 (5 bases). Per germline, CDR1 SNHLY and CDR2 FYNNEI. V was trimmed by 3 bases and J by 7 bases, leaving 13 bases between them. The CDR3 is made up of 14 amino acids. CDR3 sequence reads: CASSDRVKTNIQYF. For the CDR3, the DNA is TGTGCCAGCAGTGACAGGGTTAAGACCAACATTCAGTACTTC.

The sample holds many counts of this clonotype. This chain uses TRBV7-3 with TRBJ2-1; 8 nucleotides align to TRBD1. This CDR3 is built from 16 residues. CDR1 is SGHTA, CDR2 FQGTGA, per germline. The junction had 7 bases not matched to a gene; V was cut back by 4 bases and J by 2 bases. The CDR3 nucleotides are TGTGCCAGCAGCTCCAGGACAGGGCCTACCTACAATGAGCAGTTCTTC. This encodes CASSSRTGPTYNEQFF.

This clonotype was seen ten or more times. The gene calls are TRBV7-2 and TRBJ2-2; D is unclear. Germline assignment: CDR1 SGHTA and CDR2 FQGNSA. The V gene lost 6 bases and the J gene lost 3 bases, with 5 bases spanning the gap. The CDR3 contains 12 residues. CDR3 sequence: CASRPDTGELFF. The CDR3 DNA is TGTGCCAGCAGACCGGACACCGGGGAGCTGTTTTTT.

This clonotype has just a few counts. The gene calls are TRBV7-9 and TRBJ2-5, with 9 bases lining up with TRBD2. V lost 5 bases, J lost 3 bases, and 10 bases stayed unmatched. This CDR3 region has 16 residues. Germline V gene data show CDR1 as SEHNR and CDR2 as FQNEAQ (reference sequence). CDR3 nucleotide sequence: TGTGCCAGCAGCCCGTTGACTAGCGGAAGAGAAGAGACCCAGTACTTC. Protein sequence: CASSPLTSGREETQYF.

This clonotype showed up just a few times. This chain uses TRBV10-3 with TRBJ2-7; D gene uncertain. V lost 0 bases to trimming and J lost 3 bases, with 12 bases between them. The CDR3 covers 15 residues. Looked up from germline, CDR1 is ENHRY and CDR2 is SYGVKD. The CDR3 loop reads CAISESEPRIYEQYF. CDR3 bases: TGTGCCATCAGTGAGTCCGAGCCCCGGATCTACGAGCAGTACTTC.

The gene calls are TRBV3-1 and TRBJ2-1; 9 bases are shared with TRBD1. The CDR3 runs 14 residues. CDR1 LGHDT and CDR2 YNNKEL come from the germline V gene (reference sequence). The ends lost 4 bases at V and 5 bases at J; junction bases unmatched: 3. The CDR3 loop reads CASSRDRVDNEQFF. CDR3 nucleotide sequence: TGTGCCAGCAGCCGGGACAGGGTTGACAATGAGCAGTTCTTC.

This clonotype has just a few counts. V gene TRBV6-1 combines with J gene TRBJ1-5; 7 bases align to TRBD1. Trimming took 6 bases from V and 1 from J; bases not matched to a gene: 12. Looked up from germline, CDR1 is MNHNS and CDR2 is SASEGT. This CDR3 is built from 17 residues. The CDR3 loop reads CASSQRRQGGSNQPQHF. The CDR3 DNA is TGTGCCAGCAGCCAGCGACGACAGGGAGGAAGCAATCAGCCCCAGCATTTT.

This clonotype was observed a handful of times. This chain joins TRBV11-2 and TRBJ1-6; no reliable D call. This CDR3 spans 14 amino acids. Trimming shortened V by 5 bases and J by 7 bases, and 12 bases separated the two germline ends. Germline V gene data show CDR1 as SGHAT and CDR2 as FQNNGV. CDR3 in amino acids: CASSVGPTNSPLHF. In DNA form, the CDR3 reads TGTGCCAGCAGCGTAGGACCGACCAATTCACCCCTCCACTTT.

The rearrangement uses TRBV11-2 and TRBJ2-3; 9 nucleotides match TRBD2. CDR1 is SGHAT, CDR2 FQNNGV, per germline. The CDR3 loop spans 15 amino acids. Trimming took 1 base from V and 4 from J; bases not matched to a gene: 3. In DNA form, the CDR3 reads TGTGCCAGCAGCTTAGGGCGGGAGGGAGCAGATACGCAGTATTTT. Translated: CASSLGREGADTQYF.